These T cell receptor beta chains were read from a single sample in a study of control samples from healthy donors and cancer patients. Sequenced by immunoSEQ multiplex PCR; TCRdb stores in-frame clones only, minus some. The sample consists of about 150,000 clones, 85% to 95% of them appearing once. The sample was blood. These receptors were collected from a woman aged 40-49 years in good health. The conserved cysteine and the conserved F or W are not part of the CDR3 here.

J gene: TRBJ1-2; CDR3 length: 12; V gene: TRBV4-3; CDR3 protein: ASKKQGANYGYT
J gene: TRBJ2-2; CDR3 length: 15; V gene: TRBV11-3; CDR3 protein: ASSLGGDHANTGELF
J gene: TRBJ2-7; CDR3 length: 12; V gene: TRBV11-2; CDR3 protein: ASSSWTSAYEQY
J gene: TRBJ1-2; CDR3 length: 15; V gene: TRBV11-2; CDR3 protein: ASSLGAGGALFRGYT
J gene: TRBJ1-2; CDR3 length: 14; V gene: TRBV11-2; CDR3 protein: ASSALQGHETYGYT
J gene: TRBJ2-4; CDR3 length: 11; V gene: TRBV6-1; CDR3 protein: ASSDSVKGIQY
J gene: TRBJ2-5; CDR3 length: 13; V gene: TRBV5-1; CDR3 protein: ASSWGTGTSETQY
J gene: TRBJ2-3; CDR3 length: 13; V gene: TRBV6-2/TRBV6-3; CDR3 protein: ASSTLAEEADTQY
J gene: TRBJ1-2; CDR3 length: 13; V gene: TRBV13; CDR3 protein: ASSISGTGNYGYT
J gene: TRBJ2-2; CDR3 length: 13; V gene: TRBV4-1; CDR3 protein: ASSRTGLNTGELF
J gene: TRBJ1-1; CDR3 length: 13; V gene: TRBV5-1; CDR3 protein: ASSYMVPLDTEAF
J gene: TRBJ1-3; CDR3 length: 13; V gene: TRBV10-1; CDR3 protein: ASSESQNSGNTIY
J gene: TRBJ2-3; CDR3 length: 12; V gene: TRBV11-3; CDR3 protein: ASSLGRSTDTQY
J gene: TRBJ1-3; CDR3 length: 13; V gene: TRBV19; CDR3 protein: ASSAGTGRGNTIY
J gene: TRBJ2-2; CDR3 length: 13; V gene: TRBV5-1; CDR3 protein: ASRVTSGYTGELF
J gene: TRBJ1-1; CDR3 length: 12; V gene: TRBV7-6; CDR3 protein: ASSLVLRGTEAF
J gene: TRBJ2-7; CDR3 length: 19; V gene: TRBV23-1; CDR3 protein: ASSGRKRPQQSMLTGCEQY
J gene: TRBJ1-1; CDR3 length: 14; V gene: TRBV4-3; CDR3 protein: ASSPGQGMGGTEAF
J gene: TRBJ1-1; CDR3 length: 10; V gene: TRBV30; CDR3 protein: AWSRGDTEAF
J gene: TRBJ2-5; CDR3 length: 14; V gene: TRBV19; CDR3 protein: ASSIDPGRAVETQY
J gene: TRBJ1-5; CDR3 length: 14; V gene: TRBV11-2; CDR3 protein: ASSLGGTGGYQPQH
J gene: TRBJ2-5; CDR3 length: 13; V gene: TRBV5-5; CDR3 protein: ASSLAPGQGETQY
J gene: TRBJ2-5; CDR3 length: 12; V gene: TRBV5-1; CDR3 protein: ASSLGLPQETQY
J gene: TRBJ1-4; CDR3 length: 11; V gene: TRBV6-2/TRBV6-3; CDR3 protein: ASSYGTNEKLF
J gene: TRBJ2-5; CDR3 length: 12; V gene: TRBV5-4; CDR3 protein: ASSFFFLQETQY
J gene: TRBJ1-4; CDR3 length: 11; V gene: TRBV7-2; CDR3 protein: ASSLVYREKLF
J gene: TRBJ1-3; CDR3 length: 13; V gene: TRBV5-1; CDR3 protein: ASSVGTKTGNTIY
J gene: TRBJ2-1; CDR3 length: 12; V gene: TRBV6-5; CDR3 protein: ASRKGGTYNEQF
J gene: TRBJ1-4; CDR3 length: 13; V gene: TRBV3-1/TRBV3-2; CDR3 protein: ASSQDWVSAEKLF
J gene: TRBJ2-1; CDR3 length: 15; V gene: TRBV7-6; CDR3 protein: ASRGTYSGRSYNEQF
J gene: TRBJ1-6; CDR3 length: 13; V gene: TRBV6-5; CDR3 protein: ASSTTGFFNSPLH
J gene: TRBJ1-6; CDR3 length: 12; V gene: TRBV6-5; CDR3 protein: ASSYGDLNSPLH
J gene: TRBJ1-4; CDR3 length: 17; V gene: TRBV9; CDR3 protein: ASSPRPGQGDATNEKLF
J gene: TRBJ1-1; CDR3 length: 12; V gene: TRBV6-5; CDR3 protein: ASSYSTENTEAF
J gene: TRBJ1-5; CDR3 length: 11; V gene: TRBV3-1/TRBV3-2; CDR3 protein: ASSQDRNQPQH
J gene: TRBJ1-5; CDR3 length: 13; V gene: TRBV9; CDR3 protein: ASSGGQGRFQPQH
J gene: TRBJ1-1; CDR3 length: 11; V gene: TRBV11-2; CDR3 protein: ASSITGNTEAF
J gene: TRBJ2-4; CDR3 length: 16; V gene: TRBV30; CDR3 protein: AWSFRPTGRGGRVVQY
J gene: TRBJ1-5; CDR3 length: 13; V gene: TRBV9; CDR3 protein: ASSEGLGSNQPQH
J gene: TRBJ1-6; CDR3 length: 12; V gene: TRBV5-5; CDR3 protein: ASSVGTLGSPLH
J gene: TRBJ1-1; CDR3 length: 13; V gene: TRBV6-5; CDR3 protein: ASSYSWAVNTEAF
J gene: TRBJ1-4; CDR3 length: 14; V gene: TRBV11-1; CDR3 protein: ASSVDGTGAWEKLF
J gene: TRBJ2-5; CDR3 length: 9; V gene: TRBV12-5; CDR3 protein: ASGLKETQY
J gene: TRBJ2-1; CDR3 length: 10; V gene: TRBV6-5; CDR3 protein: ASRDSHNEQF
J gene: TRBJ1-2; CDR3 length: 12; V gene: TRBV18; CDR3 protein: ASSQQGRSEGYT
J gene: TRBJ2-2; CDR3 length: 10; V gene: TRBV12-3/TRBV12-4; CDR3 protein: ASSPRTGELF
J gene: TRBJ2-7; CDR3 length: 11; V gene: TRBV30; CDR3 protein: AWSGGIPFEQY
J gene: TRBJ1-2; CDR3 length: 13; V gene: TRBV4-1; CDR3 protein: ASSQDAGGYYGYT
J gene: TRBJ2-5; CDR3 length: 11; V gene: TRBV27; CDR3 protein: ASSREVQETQY
J gene: TRBJ2-1; CDR3 length: 13; V gene: TRBV9; CDR3 protein: ASSRSGDAYNEQF
J gene: TRBJ1-6; CDR3 length: 10; V gene: TRBV3-1/TRBV3-2; CDR3 protein: ASSQAPGPLH
J gene: TRBJ1-2; CDR3 length: 12; V gene: TRBV4-1; CDR3 protein: ASSQNRGSGGYT
J gene: TRBJ2-3; CDR3 length: 12; V gene: TRBV7-2; CDR3 protein: ASSLDGSTDTQY
J gene: TRBJ1-5; CDR3 length: 14; V gene: TRBV27; CDR3 protein: ASSLDRTGHNQPQH
J gene: TRBJ2-7; CDR3 length: 11; V gene: TRBV7-7; CDR3 protein: ASSPIGEDEQY
J gene: TRBJ2-1; CDR3 length: 10; V gene: TRBV6-2/TRBV6-3; CDR3 protein: ASSSGPGLVL
J gene: TRBJ1-2; CDR3 length: 11; V gene: TRBV27; CDR3 protein: ASSFRGNYGYT
J gene: TRBJ1-5; CDR3 length: 9; V gene: TRBV19; CDR3 protein: ASKGPEPQH
J gene: TRBJ2-5; CDR3 length: 14; V gene: TRBV24-1; CDR3 protein: ATSETGGEYPETQY
J gene: TRBJ2-7; CDR3 length: 12; V gene: TRBV27; CDR3 protein: ASSLKVGGSEQY